This paragraph covers one TCR beta chain sequence. Its specificity is not known. This sample stems from a study of shared clonotypes between healthy human individuals. The V end was cut by 4 bases, the J end by 10 bases, with 21 bases between. The CDR3 loop spans 15 amino acids. Germline CDR1 is SGHDT and CDR2 is YYEEEE. Regarding the study as a whole: Non-shared clonotypes had lower generation probabilities than clonotypes shared by all four sorted-subset donors. The diversity represented, both genetic and in exposure history, was limited by few donors.

CD8 memory fractions consisted of CD45RO+ and CCR7-negative CD45RA+ TemRA cells together. This table comes from immunoSEQ multiplex PCR, and its TCRdb copy is limited to in-frame clones, with some not included. The sample includes 98,000 or so clones, 68% seen only once; the top ten take around 24%. Source material: memory CD8+ T cells sorted from blood. Described subset: CD45RO+ cells pooled with CCR7-negative TemRA cells. This chain uses TRBV5-6 with TRBJ2-1, with D possibly called TRBD1 or TRBD2 (5 bases each). The source is a woman aged 25 to 39 in good health. CDR3 region: CASSRDGAYGGEQFF. CDR3 nucleotide sequence: TGTGCCAGCAGCCGGGACGGTGCCTATGGAGGCGAGCAGTTCTTC.